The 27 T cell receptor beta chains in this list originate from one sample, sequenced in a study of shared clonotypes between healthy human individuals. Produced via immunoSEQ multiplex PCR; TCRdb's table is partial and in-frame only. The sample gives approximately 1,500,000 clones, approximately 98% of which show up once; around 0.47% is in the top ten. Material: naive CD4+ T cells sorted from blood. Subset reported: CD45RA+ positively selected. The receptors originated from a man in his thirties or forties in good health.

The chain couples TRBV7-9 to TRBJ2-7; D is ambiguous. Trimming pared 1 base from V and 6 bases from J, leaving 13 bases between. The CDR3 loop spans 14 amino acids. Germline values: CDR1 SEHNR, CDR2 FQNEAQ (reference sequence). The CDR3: CASSLGALHSEQYF. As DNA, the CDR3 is TGTGCCAGCAGCTTAGGGGCCCTCCATTCCGAGCAGTACTTC.

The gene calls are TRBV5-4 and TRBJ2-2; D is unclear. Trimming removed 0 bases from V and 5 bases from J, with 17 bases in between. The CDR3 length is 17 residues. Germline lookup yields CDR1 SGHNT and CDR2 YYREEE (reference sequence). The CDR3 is CASSLAAKRGTTGELFF. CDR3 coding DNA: TGTGCCAGCAGCTTGGCCGCAAAGCGCGGTACGACCGGGGAGCTGTTTTTT.

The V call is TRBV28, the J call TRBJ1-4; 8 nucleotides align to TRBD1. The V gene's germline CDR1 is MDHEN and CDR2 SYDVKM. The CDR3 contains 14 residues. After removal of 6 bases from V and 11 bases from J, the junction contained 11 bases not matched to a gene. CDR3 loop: CASRYNRGFGKLFF. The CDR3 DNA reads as TGTGCCAGCAGGTACAACAGGGGGTTTGGGAAACTGTTTTTT.

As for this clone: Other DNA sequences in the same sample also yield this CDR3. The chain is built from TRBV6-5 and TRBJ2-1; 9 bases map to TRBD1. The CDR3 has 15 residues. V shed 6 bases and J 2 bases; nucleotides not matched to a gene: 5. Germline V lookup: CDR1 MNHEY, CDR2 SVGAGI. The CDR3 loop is CASSPTGGAYNEQFF. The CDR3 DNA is TGTGCCAGCAGCCCCACAGGGGGCGCCTACAATGAGCAGTTCTTC.

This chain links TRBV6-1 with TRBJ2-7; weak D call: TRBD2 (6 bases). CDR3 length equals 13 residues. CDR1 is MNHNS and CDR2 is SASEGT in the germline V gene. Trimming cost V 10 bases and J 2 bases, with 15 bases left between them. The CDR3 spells CATSWRETYEQYF. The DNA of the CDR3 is TGTGCCACCTCTTGGAGGGAGACCTACGAGCAGTACTTC.

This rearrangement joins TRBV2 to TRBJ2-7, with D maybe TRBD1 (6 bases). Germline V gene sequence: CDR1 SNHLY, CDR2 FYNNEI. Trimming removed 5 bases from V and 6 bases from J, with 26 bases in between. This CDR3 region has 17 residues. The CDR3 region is CASSRLTGTSLVGEQYF. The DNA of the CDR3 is TGTGCCAGCAGTCGTTTAACCGGGACAAGCCTCGTCGGCGAGCAGTACTTC.

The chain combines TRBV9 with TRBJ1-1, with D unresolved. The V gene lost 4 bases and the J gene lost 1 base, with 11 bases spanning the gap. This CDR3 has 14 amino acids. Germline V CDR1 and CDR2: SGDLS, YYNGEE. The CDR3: CASSLTTGNTEAFF. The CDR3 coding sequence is TGTGCCAGCAGCCTCACGACGGGGAACACTGAAGCTTTCTTT. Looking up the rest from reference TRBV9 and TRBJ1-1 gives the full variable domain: DSGVTQTPKHLITATGQRVTLRCSPRSGDLSVYWYQQSLDQGLQFLIQYYNGEERAKGNILERFSAQQFPDLHSELNLSSLELGDSALYFCASSLTTGNTEAFFGQGTRLTVV.

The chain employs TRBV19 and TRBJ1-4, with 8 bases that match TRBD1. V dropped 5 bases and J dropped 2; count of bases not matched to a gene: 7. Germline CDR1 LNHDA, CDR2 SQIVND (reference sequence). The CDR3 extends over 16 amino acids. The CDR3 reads CASSPGQGGTNEKLFF. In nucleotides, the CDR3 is TGTGCCAGTAGTCCCGGACAGGGCGGGACTAATGAAAAACTGTTTTTT.

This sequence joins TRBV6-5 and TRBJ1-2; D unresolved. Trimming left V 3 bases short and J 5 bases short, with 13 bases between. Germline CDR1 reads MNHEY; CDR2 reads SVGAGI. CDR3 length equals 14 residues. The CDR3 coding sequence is TGTGCCAGCAGTTATCCCGGGCGATCGTATGGCTACACCTTC. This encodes CASSYPGRSYGYTF.

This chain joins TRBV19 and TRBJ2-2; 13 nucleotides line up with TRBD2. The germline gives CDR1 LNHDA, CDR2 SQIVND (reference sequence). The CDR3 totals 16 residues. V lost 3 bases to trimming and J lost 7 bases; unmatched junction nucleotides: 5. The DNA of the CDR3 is TGTGCCAGTAGTATTGGACTAGCGGGAGTAATCGGGGAGCTGTTTTTT. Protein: CASSIGLAGVIGELFF.

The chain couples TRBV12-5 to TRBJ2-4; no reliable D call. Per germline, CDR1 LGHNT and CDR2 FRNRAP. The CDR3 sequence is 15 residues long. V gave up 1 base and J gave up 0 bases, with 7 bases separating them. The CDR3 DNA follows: TGTGCTAGTGGTTTGGGCAGTCGAGCCAAAAACATTCAGTACTTC. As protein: CASGLGSRAKNIQYF.

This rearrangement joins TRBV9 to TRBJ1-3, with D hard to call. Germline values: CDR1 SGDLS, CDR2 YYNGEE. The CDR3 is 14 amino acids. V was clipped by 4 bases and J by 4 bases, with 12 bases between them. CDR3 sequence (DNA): TGTGCCAGCAGCCCCGGAGGATTCGGAAACACCATATATTTT. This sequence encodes CASSPGGFGNTIYF.

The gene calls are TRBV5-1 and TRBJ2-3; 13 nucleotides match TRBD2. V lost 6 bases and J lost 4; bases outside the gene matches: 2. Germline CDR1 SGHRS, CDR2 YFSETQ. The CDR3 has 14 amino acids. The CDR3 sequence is CASNGLAGADTQYF. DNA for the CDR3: TGCGCCAGCAACGGACTAGCGGGGGCAGATACGCAGTATTTT.

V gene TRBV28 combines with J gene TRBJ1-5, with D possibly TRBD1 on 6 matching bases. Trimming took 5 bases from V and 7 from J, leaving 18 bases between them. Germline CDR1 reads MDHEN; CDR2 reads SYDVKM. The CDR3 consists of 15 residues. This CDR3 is CASSPLLRGAQPQHF. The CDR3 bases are TGTGCCAGCAGTCCACTTCTCCGGGGGGCACAGCCCCAGCATTTT.

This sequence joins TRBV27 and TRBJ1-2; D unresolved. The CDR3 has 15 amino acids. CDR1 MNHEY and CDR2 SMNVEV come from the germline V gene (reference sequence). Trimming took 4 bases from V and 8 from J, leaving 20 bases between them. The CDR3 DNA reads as TGTGCCAGCAGTTGGACGAGGGTTACGAAGAGAGGCTACACCTTC. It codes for CASSWTRVTKRGYTF.

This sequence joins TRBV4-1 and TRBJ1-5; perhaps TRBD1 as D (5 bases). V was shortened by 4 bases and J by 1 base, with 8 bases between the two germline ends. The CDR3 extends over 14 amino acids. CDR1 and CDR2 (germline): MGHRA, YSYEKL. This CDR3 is CASSLGVSNQPQHF. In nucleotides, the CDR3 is TGCGCCAGCAGCCTGGGGGTAAGCAATCAGCCCCAGCATTTT.

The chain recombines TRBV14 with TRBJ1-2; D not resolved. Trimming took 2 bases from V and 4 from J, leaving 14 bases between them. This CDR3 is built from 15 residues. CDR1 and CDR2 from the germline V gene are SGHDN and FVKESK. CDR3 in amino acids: CASSQTEGLIYGYTF. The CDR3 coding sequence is TGTGCCAGCAGCCAAACTGAAGGGCTGATCTATGGCTACACCTTC.

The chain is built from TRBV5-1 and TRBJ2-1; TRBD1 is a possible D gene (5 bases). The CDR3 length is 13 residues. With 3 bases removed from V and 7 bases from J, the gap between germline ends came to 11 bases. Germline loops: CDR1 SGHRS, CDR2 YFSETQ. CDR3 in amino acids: CASSSPTGNEQFF. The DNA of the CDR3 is TGCGCCAGCAGCTCCCCAACAGGTAATGAGCAGTTCTTC.

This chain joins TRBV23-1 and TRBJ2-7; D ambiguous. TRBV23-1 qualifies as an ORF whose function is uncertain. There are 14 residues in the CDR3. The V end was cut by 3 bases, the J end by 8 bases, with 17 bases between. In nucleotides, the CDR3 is TGCGCCAGCAGTCATCCGAGGAGCGCGCTACAGCAGTACTTC. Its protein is CASSHPRSALQQYF.

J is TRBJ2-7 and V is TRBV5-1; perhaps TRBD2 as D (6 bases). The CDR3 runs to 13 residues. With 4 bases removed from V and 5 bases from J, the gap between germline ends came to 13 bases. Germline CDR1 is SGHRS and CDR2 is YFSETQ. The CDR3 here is CASSVGLLDEQYF. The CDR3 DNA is TGCGCCAGCAGCGTGGGACTCCTTGACGAGCAGTACTTC. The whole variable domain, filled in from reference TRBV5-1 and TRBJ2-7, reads KAGVTQTPRYLIKTRGQQVTLSCSPISGHRSVSWYQQTPGQGLQFLFEYFSETQRNKGNFPGRFSGRQFSNSRSEMNVSTLELGDSALYLCASSVGLLDEQYFGPGTRLTVT.

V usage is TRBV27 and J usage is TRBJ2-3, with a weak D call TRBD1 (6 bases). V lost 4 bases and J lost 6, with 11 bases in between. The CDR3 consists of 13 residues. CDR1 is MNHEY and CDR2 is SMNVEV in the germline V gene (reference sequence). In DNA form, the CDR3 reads TGTGCCAGCAGTTCCTTACAGGGCGATACGCAGTATTTT. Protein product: CASSSLQGDTQYF.

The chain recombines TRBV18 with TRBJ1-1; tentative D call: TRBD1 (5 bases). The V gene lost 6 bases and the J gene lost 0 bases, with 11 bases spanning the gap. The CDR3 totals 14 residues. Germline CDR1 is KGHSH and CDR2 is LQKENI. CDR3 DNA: TGTGCCAGCTCCACGGGACTGATGAACACTGAAGCTTTCTTT. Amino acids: CASSTGLMNTEAFF.

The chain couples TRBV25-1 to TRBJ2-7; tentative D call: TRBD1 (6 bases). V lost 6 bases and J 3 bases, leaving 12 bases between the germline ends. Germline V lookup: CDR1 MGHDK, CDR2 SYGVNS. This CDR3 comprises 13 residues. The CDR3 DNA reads TGTGCCAGCAGAGTGACAGGTAGCTACGAGCAGTACTTC. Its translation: CASRVTGSYEQYF.

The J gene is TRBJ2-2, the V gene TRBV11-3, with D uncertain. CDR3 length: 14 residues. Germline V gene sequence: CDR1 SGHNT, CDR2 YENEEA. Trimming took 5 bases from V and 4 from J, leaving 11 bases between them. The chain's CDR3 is CASSPRLSTGELFF. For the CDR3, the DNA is TGTGCCAGCAGCCCCCGACTGAGCACCGGGGAGCTGTTTTTT.

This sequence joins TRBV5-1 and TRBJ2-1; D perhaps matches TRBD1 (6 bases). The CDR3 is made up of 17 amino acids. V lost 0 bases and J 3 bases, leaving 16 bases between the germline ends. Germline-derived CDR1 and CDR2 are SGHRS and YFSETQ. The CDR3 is CASSLVTGRGNYNEQFF. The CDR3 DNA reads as TGCGCCAGCAGCTTGGTCACGGGCAGGGGAAACTACAATGAGCAGTTCTTC.

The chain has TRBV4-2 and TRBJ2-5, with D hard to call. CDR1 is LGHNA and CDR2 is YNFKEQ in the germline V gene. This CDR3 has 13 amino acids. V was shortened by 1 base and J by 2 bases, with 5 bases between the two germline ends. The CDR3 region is CASSQVGQETQYF. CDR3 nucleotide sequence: TGTGCCAGCAGCCAAGTAGGTCAAGAGACCCAGTACTTC.

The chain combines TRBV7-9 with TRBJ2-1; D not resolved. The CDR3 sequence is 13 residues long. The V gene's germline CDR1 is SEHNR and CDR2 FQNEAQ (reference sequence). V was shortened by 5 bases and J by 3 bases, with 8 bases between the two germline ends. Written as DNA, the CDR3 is TGTGCCAGCAGCATTAGGGACTACAATGAGCAGTTCTTC. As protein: CASSIRDYNEQFF.